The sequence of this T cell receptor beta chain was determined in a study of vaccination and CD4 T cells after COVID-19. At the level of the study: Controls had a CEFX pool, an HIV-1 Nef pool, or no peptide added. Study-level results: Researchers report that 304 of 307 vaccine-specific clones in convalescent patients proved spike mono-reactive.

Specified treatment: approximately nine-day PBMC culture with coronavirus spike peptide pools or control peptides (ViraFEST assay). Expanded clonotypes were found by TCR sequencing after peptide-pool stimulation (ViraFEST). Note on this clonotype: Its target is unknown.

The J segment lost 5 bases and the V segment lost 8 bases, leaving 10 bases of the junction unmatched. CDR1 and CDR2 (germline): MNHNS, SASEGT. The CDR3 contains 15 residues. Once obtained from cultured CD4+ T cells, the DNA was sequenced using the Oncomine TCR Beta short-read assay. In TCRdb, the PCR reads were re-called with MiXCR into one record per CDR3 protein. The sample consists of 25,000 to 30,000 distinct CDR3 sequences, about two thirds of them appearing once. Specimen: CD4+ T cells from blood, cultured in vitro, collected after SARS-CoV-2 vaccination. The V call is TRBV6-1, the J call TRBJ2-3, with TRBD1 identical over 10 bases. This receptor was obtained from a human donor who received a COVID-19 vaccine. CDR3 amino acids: CASGDDRGRGDTQYF. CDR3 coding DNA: TGTGCCAGCGGCGATGACAGGGGGCGTGGAGATACGCAGTATTTT.